This passage covers 8 T cell receptor beta chains from one sample sequenced in a study of T cell responses to AZD1222 COVID-19 vaccine. The table came from immunoSEQ multiplex PCR; TCRdb's copy has only in-frame clones and leaves some out. The sample holds around 120,000 clones, 89% seen once. The sample was peripheral blood, taken on day 0 of AZD1222 vaccination. The receptors derive from an adult in good health.

The chain uses TRBV7-9 and TRBJ2-4, with D uncertain. The V end lost 2 bases, the J end lost 9 bases, and 11 bases lay between the germline ends. Per the germline V gene, CDR1 is SEHNR and CDR2 is FQNEAQ (reference sequence). The CDR3 loop spans 13 amino acids. CDR3 sequence: CASSLLADPIQYF. The CDR3 DNA reads as TGTGCCAGCAGCTTATTAGCTGACCCCATTCAGTACTTC.

This chain links TRBV28 with TRBJ1-2; no definite D call. Germline V gene data show CDR1 as MDHEN and CDR2 as SYDVKM. This CDR3 is built from 11 residues. The ends were cut back, 7 bases at V and 4 bases at J, with 7 bases in the middle. CDR3 residues: CASTIGYGYTF. In DNA, the CDR3 is TGTGCCAGCACCATAGGCTATGGCTACACCTTC.

V is TRBV7-9 and J is TRBJ1-1, with 8 bases fitting TRBD1. There are 15 residues in the CDR3. Germline-derived CDR1 and CDR2 are SEHNR and FQNEAQ (reference sequence). The junction had 6 bases not matched to a gene; V was cut back by 4 bases and J by 2 bases. CDR3: CASSSRQGPNTEAFF. The DNA of the CDR3 is TGTGCCAGCAGCTCCCGACAGGGGCCAAACACTGAAGCTTTCTTT.

The chain has TRBV6-5 and TRBJ1-1; D call uncertain. CDR3 length: 13 amino acids. Trimming left V 3 bases short and J 6 bases short, with 11 bases between. Germline CDR1 and CDR2: MNHEY and SVGAGI. The CDR3 here is CASSYEGGAEAFF. The CDR3, as DNA: TGTGCCAGCAGTTATGAGGGAGGAGCTGAAGCTTTCTTT.

The rearrangement uses TRBV6-1 and TRBJ1-5; weak D call: TRBD1 (6 bases). The length of the CDR3 is 16 residues. Per germline, CDR1 MNHNS and CDR2 SASEGT. V was pared by 1 base and J by 4 bases, with 14 bases between. For the CDR3, the DNA is TGTGCCAGCAGTGAAGGAGGGGGAGGCGGTAATCAGCCCCAGCATTTT. Amino acids: CASSEGGGGGNQPQHF.

V usage is TRBV7-2 and J usage is TRBJ1-1; D possibly corresponds to TRBD1 (5 bases). Germline CDR1 reads SGHTA; CDR2 reads FQGNSA. Trimming took 5 bases from V and 4 from J, leaving 11 bases between them. This CDR3 contains 13 residues. In nucleotides, the CDR3 is TGTGCCAGCAGCCGGGGGACGACCACTGAAGCTTTCTTT. This encodes CASSRGTTTEAFF.

V and J are TRBV30 and TRBJ1-5; D uncertain. The germline V and J ends were trimmed by 4 bases and 5 bases, with 12 bases remaining between them. This CDR3 contains 13 residues. The germline gives CDR1 GTSNPN, CDR2 SVGIG (reference sequence). CDR3 sequence reads: CAWNLNTDQPQHF. The CDR3 bases are TGTGCCTGGAATTTAAACACCGATCAGCCCCAGCATTTT. The full variable domain, its missing parts supplied by reference TRBV30 and TRBJ1-5, is SQTIHQWPATLVQPVGSPLSLECTVEGTSNPNLYWYRQAAGRGLQLLFYSVGIGQISSEVPQNLSASRPQDRQFILSSKKLLLSDSGFYLCAWNLNTDQPQHFGDGTRLSIL.

By share, this clone ranks as medium-sized. This sequence joins TRBV3-1 (or the pseudogene TRBV3-2) and TRBJ2-7, with no clear D. The germline V gene has CDR1 LGHDT and CDR2 YNNKEL (reference sequence). Trimming shortened V by 6 bases and J by 0 bases, and 15 bases separated the two germline ends. The CDR3 totals 15 residues. The CDR3 loop is CASSPLASSSYEQYF. The CDR3 DNA sequence: TGTGCCAGCAGTCCACTGGCGTCAAGCTCCTACGAGCAGTACTTC.